The 30 T cell receptor beta chains below all came from one sample that was sequenced in a study of CD8+ T cells in alopecia areata. cDNA reverse transcribed from extracted RNA served as the sequencing template. Method: immunoSEQ multiplex PCR; TCRdb's copy keeps in-frame clones and lacks some. The sample contains some 210,000 clones, approximately 70% of which appear only once. Treatment here: oral pan-JAK inhibitor, 5-10 mg twice daily. This material consisted of CD4+ T cells sorted from blood, taken between weeks 43 and 45, from a patient treated with tofacitinib. These receptors were obtained from a human donor with alopecia areata.

V gene TRBV29-1 combines with J gene TRBJ1-1; weak D call: TRBD1 (5 bases). Looked up from germline, CDR1 is SQVTM and CDR2 is ANQGSEA. The length of the CDR3 is 10 residues. Trimming took off 6 bases at V and 6 bases at J, with 8 bases between the two ends. For the CDR3, the DNA is TGCAGCGTGGGGGGAGCTGAAGCTTTCTTT. Translated, it gives CSVGGAEAFF.

The chain employs TRBV5-6 and TRBJ2-7; 13 bases agree with TRBD2. From germline, CDR1 is SGHDT and CDR2 YYEEEE. The V gene end was trimmed by 1 base and the J gene end by 3 bases; junction bases not matched to a gene: 10. CDR3 size: 18 residues. The DNA of the CDR3 is TGTGCCAGCAGCTTGAATACCGGACTAGCGGGGGCGAGCTACGAGCAGTACTTC. Translated, it gives CASSLNTGLAGASYEQYF. Based on the CDR3 plus reference TRBV5-6 and TRBJ2-7, the full variable domain is DAGVTQSPTHLIKTRGQQVTLRCSPKSGHDTVSWYQQALGQGPQFIFQYYEEEERQRGNFPDRFSGHQFPNYSSELNVNALLLGDSALYLCASSLNTGLAGASYEQYFGPGTRLTVT.

The chain employs TRBV4-3 and TRBJ1-2; D not certain. Germline V gene sequence: CDR1 LGHNA, CDR2 YSLEER. The CDR3 spans 15 residues. V lost 4 bases and J lost 2, with 14 bases in between. The chain's CDR3 is CASSRQPYDNYGYTF. CDR3 sequence (DNA): TGCGCCAGCAGCCGGCAGCCCTATGACAACTATGGCTACACCTTC.

In its sample, this clone was seen a few times. V gene TRBV27 combines with J gene TRBJ2-7, with 8 bases matching TRBD1. Germline V gene lookup returns CDR1 MNHEY and CDR2 SMNVEV (reference sequence). This CDR3 is 15 amino acids long. The J segment lost 5 bases and the V segment lost 6 bases, leaving 12 bases of the junction unmatched. CDR3 sequence (DNA): TGTGCCAGCAGACCCCAGGACAGGGCTAAGGACGAGCAGTACTTC. Amino acid sequence: CASRPQDRAKDEQYF.

The V call is TRBV7-8, the J call TRBJ1-2; 11 bases map to TRBD1. There are 16 residues in the CDR3. Germline V gene data show CDR1 as SGHVS and CDR2 as FQNEAQ. The trim removed 4 bases at V and 2 bases at J, leaving 6 bases unmatched. Here the CDR3 reads CASSSTGTGGNYGYTF. In DNA form, the CDR3 reads TGTGCCAGCAGCTCGACCGGGACAGGGGGAAACTATGGCTACACCTTC.

This clone is a singleton in its sample. The rearrangement links TRBV29-1 to TRBJ2-5; the match to TRBD2 covers 8 bases. J gave up 5 bases and V 2 bases, and 4 bases lay outside the gene matches. There are 13 residues in the CDR3. Germline CDR1 is SQVTM and CDR2 is ANQGSEA. CDR3 coding DNA: TGCAGCGTTGAAAGGGCTAGCGGGGAGACCCAGTACTTC. It translates to CSVERASGETQYF.

The chain has TRBV30 and TRBJ1-1; TRBD1 matches 9 bases. The germline V gene has CDR1 GTSNPN and CDR2 SVGIG (reference sequence). V was pared by 2 bases and J by 1 base, with 2 bases of the junction left unmatched. The CDR3 sequence is 14 residues long. In DNA, the CDR3 is TGTGCCTGGAGTCCGGACAGGGGGAACACTGAAGCTTTCTTT. Translated, it gives CAWSPDRGNTEAFF.

The chain is built from TRBV6-5 and TRBJ2-5; the D is unclear. CDR1 and CDR2 from the germline V gene are MNHEY and SVGAGI. V was pared by 0 bases and J by 5 bases, with 7 bases between. The length of the CDR3 is 13 residues. The DNA for the CDR3 is TGTGCCAGCAGTTACTCGGTCGTGGAGACCCAGTACTTC. This codes for CASSYSVVETQYF.

The chain carries TRBV29-1 and TRBJ2-6, with D perhaps TRBD1 (6 bases). Germline values: CDR1 SQVTM, CDR2 ANQGSEA. Trimming shortened V by 1 base and J by 2 bases, and 6 bases separated the two germline ends. This CDR3 has 14 residues. The CDR3 sequence: CSVEAGAGANVLTF. The CDR3 bases are TGCAGCGTTGAAGCAGGGGCTGGGGCCAACGTCCTGACTTTC.

The rearrangement uses TRBV29-1 and TRBJ1-1; tentative D call: TRBD1 (5 bases). The ends were cut back, 6 bases at V and 1 base at J, with 12 bases in the middle. The CDR3 totals 13 residues. Germline values: CDR1 SQVTM, CDR2 ANQGSEA. The CDR3, as DNA: TGCAGCGTCGCCTGGGGGGAGAACACTGAAGCTTTCTTT. Translating gives CSVAWGENTEAFF.

The V and J genes are TRBV7-2 and TRBJ2-3, with 11 bases aligning to TRBD2. Per germline, CDR1 SGHTA and CDR2 FQGNSA. This CDR3 comprises 15 residues. The ends lost 3 bases at V and 4 bases at J; junction bases unmatched: 3. The CDR3 sequence: CASSFSGGAADTQYF. The DNA of the CDR3 is TGTGCCAGCAGCTTTAGCGGGGGGGCTGCAGATACGCAGTATTTT.

Notes on this clone: Other nucleotide sequences in the sample specify the same CDR3. The rearrangement joins TRBV29-1 to TRBJ2-5; D is ambiguous. V was shortened by 4 bases and J by 2 bases, with 5 bases between the two germline ends. The CDR3 totals 11 residues. The V gene's germline CDR1 is SQVTM and CDR2 ANQGSEA. CDR3 in amino acids: CSVAVQETQYF. The CDR3 DNA sequence: TGCAGCGTTGCGGTTCAAGAGACCCAGTACTTC.

The chain combines TRBV10-2 with TRBJ1-1; D gene uncertain. V was cut by 1 base and J by 3 bases, with 9 bases left in between. Germline loops: CDR1 WSHSY, CDR2 SAAADI. The CDR3 contains 14 residues. Here the CDR3 DNA reads TGCGCCAGCAGTGAGTTGGATTGGGACACTGAAGCTTTCTTT. Amino acids: CASSELDWDTEAFF.

The chain links TRBV29-1 to TRBJ1-1; D uncertain. The CDR3 is made up of 13 amino acids. The germline gives CDR1 SQVTM, CDR2 ANQGSEA. V gave up 0 bases and J gave up 14 bases, with 19 bases separating them. CDR3 loop: CSVEESSFRLGFF. CDR3 coding DNA: TGCAGCGTTGAAGAGTCCTCATTTCGGCTTGGGTTCTTT.

The J gene is TRBJ2-3, the V gene TRBV9; D uncertain. This CDR3 contains 13 residues. Germline CDR1 SGDLS, CDR2 YYNGEE. The V end lost 1 base, the J end lost 0 bases, and 3 bases lay between the germline ends. The CDR3 DNA is TGTGCCAGCAGCGTACTCAGCACAGATACGCAGTATTTT. It specifies CASSVLSTDTQYF.

This chain links TRBV11-2 with TRBJ2-1, with TRBD1 as a possible D gene (6 bases). Trimming cost V 1 base and J 6 bases, with 7 bases left between them. Germline loops: CDR1 SGHAT, CDR2 FQNNGV. The CDR3 spans 13 residues. In DNA form, the CDR3 reads TGTGCCAGCAGCTTAGGACAGGTCAATGAGCAGTTCTTC. It translates to CASSLGQVNEQFF.

The genes are TRBV29-1 and TRBJ1-1; unclear D gene. Germline CDR1 reads SQVTM; CDR2 reads ANQGSEA. This CDR3 region has 13 residues. Trimming took 4 bases from V and 3 from J, leaving 12 bases between them. CDR3 protein: CSVAVGGHTEAFF. The DNA of the CDR3 is TGCAGCGTTGCGGTGGGTGGGCACACTGAAGCTTTCTTT.

This clone was seen a few times. This sequence joins TRBV4-3 and TRBJ2-1; perhaps TRBD2 as D (7 bases). Between the trimmed V and J ends, which lost 1 base and 1 base, there was a span of 11 bases. This CDR3 is 16 amino acids long. Germline V lookup: CDR1 LGHNA, CDR2 YSLEER. The chain's CDR3 is CASSQGGGASYNEQFF. The CDR3 DNA follows: TGCGCCAGCAGCCAAGGGGGGGGCGCGTCCTACAATGAGCAGTTCTTC.

The rearrangement uses TRBV29-1 and TRBJ2-5; D is unresolved. The CDR3 totals 14 residues. Germline CDR1 and CDR2: SQVTM and ANQGSEA. V shed 2 bases and J shed 4 bases, with 14 bases lying between them. The CDR3 sequence is CSVEPPKTRETQYF. DNA for the CDR3: TGCAGCGTTGAACCCCCTAAGACCCGAGAGACCCAGTACTTC.

The chain recombines TRBV29-1 with TRBJ1-1; D is unresolved. Germline V gene sequence: CDR1 SQVTM, CDR2 ANQGSEA. The CDR3 is 11 residues long. The germline V and J ends were trimmed by 8 bases and 1 base, with 8 bases remaining between them. CDR3 bases: TGCAGCTTGAGTCCGAACACTGAAGCTTTCTTT. This codes for CSLSPNTEAFF.

There are many counts of this clone. V is TRBV7-8 and J is TRBJ1-1; no firm D call. The CDR3 runs 13 residues. Germline V gene sequence: CDR1 SGHVS, CDR2 FQNEAQ. Trimming pared 1 base from V and 5 bases from J, leaving 8 bases between. The DNA of the CDR3 is TGTGCCAGCAGCTTAGGGTTCAGGACTGAAGCTTTCTTT. It encodes CASSLGFRTEAFF.

The gene calls are TRBV6-1 and TRBJ2-2; possibly TRBD1 for D (6 bases). Germline values: CDR1 MNHNS, CDR2 SASEGT. The CDR3 runs 12 residues. V lost 6 bases, J lost 4 bases, and 6 bases lay in between. CDR3 region: CASRTGTGELFF. CDR3 DNA sequence: TGTGCCAGCAGGACAGGCACCGGGGAGCTGTTTTTT.

The rearrangement uses TRBV5-6 and TRBJ2-5; the match to TRBD2 covers 9 bases. The V gene end was trimmed by 5 bases and the J gene end by 5 bases; junction bases not matched to a gene: 4. This CDR3 comprises 13 residues. CDR1 is SGHDT, CDR2 YYEEEE, per germline. The CDR3 region is CASSRTSDETQYF. The CDR3 region has the DNA TGTGCCAGCAGTCGGACTAGCGATGAGACCCAGTACTTC.

V gene TRBV2 combines with J gene TRBJ2-1; 7 positions agree with TRBD2. CDR1 SNHLY and CDR2 FYNNEI come from the germline V gene. This CDR3 has 14 residues. Germline trimming cut 7 bases from V and 5 bases from J; bases unmatched to any gene: 8. The CDR3: CASNNLAENNEQFF. The CDR3 coding sequence is TGTGCCAGCAACAATCTAGCGGAAAACAATGAGCAGTTCTTC.

The chain recombines TRBV29-1 with TRBJ2-1; no clear D gene. The CDR3 loop spans 15 amino acids. The germline V and J ends were trimmed by 1 base and 0 bases, with 10 bases remaining between them. Germline CDR1 reads SQVTM; CDR2 reads ANQGSEA. This CDR3 reads CSVEGRHSSYNEQFF. The CDR3 bases are TGCAGCGTTGAAGGGCGGCATAGCTCCTACAATGAGCAGTTCTTC.

This clone was detected a few times. The chain employs TRBV5-1 and TRBJ1-2; no definite D call. V lost 0 bases and J lost 5, with 11 bases in between. The CDR3 runs to 14 residues. Germline lookup yields CDR1 SGHRS and CDR2 YFSETQ. CDR3 bases: TGCGCCAGCAGCTTGGAGGGCACTACTTATGGCTACACCTTC. It specifies CASSLEGTTYGYTF.

The chain uses TRBV2 and TRBJ1-5; TRBD1 is a possible D gene (6 bases). V lost 6 bases to trimming and J lost 9 bases, with 15 bases between them. This CDR3 is 13 amino acids long. Germline V gene data show CDR1 as SNHLY and CDR2 as FYNNEI. CDR3 bases: TGTGCCAGCAGCGCCGACAGGACCTGGCCCCAGCATTTT. This encodes CASSADRTWPQHF.

This sequence joins TRBV7-3 and TRBJ2-1; 13 positions match TRBD2. Germline V gene lookup returns CDR1 SGHTA and CDR2 FQGTGA. The CDR3 runs 13 residues. Trimming took 5 bases from V and 14 from J; bases not matched to a gene: 6. Written as DNA, the CDR3 is TGTGCCAGCAGCCAGACTAGCGGGGGGTCGAAGTTCTTC. Translating it yields CASSQTSGGSKFF.

This rearrangement joins TRBV27 to TRBJ2-1, with TRBD1 matching 11 bases. The CDR3 has 16 residues. Germline lookup yields CDR1 MNHEY and CDR2 SMNVEV (reference sequence). V was pared by 5 bases and J by 4 bases, with 7 bases of the junction left unmatched. This CDR3 is CASSGTGTGGYNEQFF. CDR3 DNA: TGTGCCAGCAGTGGAACCGGGACAGGGGGTTACAATGAGCAGTTCTTC.

This clone was picked up many times. The chain employs TRBV6-5 and TRBJ1-1; 7 bases align to TRBD1. Germline V gene data show CDR1 as MNHEY and CDR2 as SVGAGI. After removal of 4 bases from V and 1 base from J, the junction contained 6 bases not matched to a gene. CDR3 length: 15 amino acids. Here the CDR3 DNA reads TGTGCCAGCAGTTCCACAGGGGAGGGGAACACTGAAGCTTTCTTT. Translation: CASSSTGEGNTEAFF.